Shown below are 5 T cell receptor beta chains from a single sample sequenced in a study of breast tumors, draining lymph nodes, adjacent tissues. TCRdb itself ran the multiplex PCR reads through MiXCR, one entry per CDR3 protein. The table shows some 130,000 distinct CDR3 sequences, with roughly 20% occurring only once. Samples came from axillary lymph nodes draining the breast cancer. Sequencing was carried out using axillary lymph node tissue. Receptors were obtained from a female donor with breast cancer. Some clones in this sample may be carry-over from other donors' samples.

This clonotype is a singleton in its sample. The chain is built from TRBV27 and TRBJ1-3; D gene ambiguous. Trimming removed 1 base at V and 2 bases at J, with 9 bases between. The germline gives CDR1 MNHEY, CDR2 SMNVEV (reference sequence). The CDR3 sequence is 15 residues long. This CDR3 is CASSLFRGPGNTIYF. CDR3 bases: TGTGCCAGCAGTTTATTTCGGGGTCCTGGAAACACCATATATTTT.

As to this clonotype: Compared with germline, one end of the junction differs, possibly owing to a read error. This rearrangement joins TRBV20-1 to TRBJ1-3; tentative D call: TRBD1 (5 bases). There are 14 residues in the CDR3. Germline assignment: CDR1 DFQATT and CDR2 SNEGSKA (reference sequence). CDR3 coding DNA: TGCAGTGCTAGTACAGGCCACTCTGGAAGCACCATATATTTT. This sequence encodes CSASTGHSGSTIYF.

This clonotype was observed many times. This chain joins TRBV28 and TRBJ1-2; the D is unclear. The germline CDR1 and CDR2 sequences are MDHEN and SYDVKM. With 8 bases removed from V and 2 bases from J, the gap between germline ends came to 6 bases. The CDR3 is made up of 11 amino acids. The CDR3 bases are TGTGCCAGCGAGGAGAACTATGGCTACACCTTC. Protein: CASEENYGYTF.

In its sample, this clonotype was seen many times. CDR3 sequence reads: CATQTVYGYTF. In DNA form, the CDR3 reads TGTGCCACCCAGACAGTTTATGGCTACACCTTC. The rearrangement joins TRBV24-1 to TRBJ1-2, with a possible D match to TRBD1 (5 bases). V lost 9 bases and J 5 bases, leaving 9 bases between the germline ends. From germline, CDR1 is KGHDR and CDR2 SFDVKD. The CDR3 length is 11 residues.

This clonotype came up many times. This CDR3 is CASSTQGAGGNTIYF. CDR3 in DNA: TGTGCCAGCAGCACTCAGGGGGCCGGTGGAAACACCATATATTTT. V is TRBV7-6 and J is TRBJ1-3; 8 bases match TRBD1. Germline V CDR1 and CDR2: SGHVS, FNYEAQ. CDR3 length: 15 amino acids. J gave up 3 bases and V 5 bases, and 6 bases lay outside the gene matches.